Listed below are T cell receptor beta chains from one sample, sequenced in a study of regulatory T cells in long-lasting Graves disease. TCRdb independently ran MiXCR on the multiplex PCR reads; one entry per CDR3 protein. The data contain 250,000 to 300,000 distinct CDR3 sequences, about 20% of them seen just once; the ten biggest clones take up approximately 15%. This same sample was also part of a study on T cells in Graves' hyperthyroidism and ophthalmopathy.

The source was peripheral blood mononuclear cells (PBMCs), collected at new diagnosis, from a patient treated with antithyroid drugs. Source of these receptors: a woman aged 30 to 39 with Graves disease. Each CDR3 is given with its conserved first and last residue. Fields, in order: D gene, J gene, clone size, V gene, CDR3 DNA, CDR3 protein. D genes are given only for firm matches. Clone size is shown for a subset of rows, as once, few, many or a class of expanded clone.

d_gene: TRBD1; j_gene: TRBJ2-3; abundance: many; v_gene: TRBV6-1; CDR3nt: TGTGCCAGCAGTCAGGACAGGAGTAGAGATACGCAGTATTTT; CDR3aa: CASSQDRSRDTQYF
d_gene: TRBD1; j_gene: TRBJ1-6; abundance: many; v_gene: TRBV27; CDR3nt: TGTGCCAGCAGTTTTCGCCAGACAGGGCACGATTCACCCCTCCACTTT; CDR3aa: CASSFRQTGHDSPLHF
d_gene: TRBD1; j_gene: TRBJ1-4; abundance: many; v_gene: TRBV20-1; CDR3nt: TGCAGTGCCAGAACCGGGACAGGGTTGGTTGATGAAAAACTGTTTTTT; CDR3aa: CSARTGTGLVDEKLFF
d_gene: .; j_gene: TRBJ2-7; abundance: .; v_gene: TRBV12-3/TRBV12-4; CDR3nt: TGTGCCAGCAGTTCATCCGTCTCCGAGCAGTACTTC; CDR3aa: CASSSSVSEQYF
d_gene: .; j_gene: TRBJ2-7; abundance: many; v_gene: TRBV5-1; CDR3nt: TGCGCCAGCAGCTTGGGGGGGTCCAGGCACGAGCAGTACTTC; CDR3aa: CASSLGGSRHEQYF
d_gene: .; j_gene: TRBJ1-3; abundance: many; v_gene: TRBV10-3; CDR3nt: TGTGCCATCACAAGGACACCACGAAACACCATATATTTT; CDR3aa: CAITRTPRNTIYF
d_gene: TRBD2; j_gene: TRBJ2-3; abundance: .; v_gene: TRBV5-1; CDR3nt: TGCGCCAGCAGCAGATACGGTGGGGGGGGTGGGACAGATACGCAGTATTTT; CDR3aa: CASSRYGGGGGTDTQYF
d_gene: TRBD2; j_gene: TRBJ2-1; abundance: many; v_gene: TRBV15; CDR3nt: TGTGCCACCAGCAGAGACGGAGCGGGGAATGTATACAATGAGCAGTTCTTC; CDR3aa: CATSRDGAGNVYNEQFF
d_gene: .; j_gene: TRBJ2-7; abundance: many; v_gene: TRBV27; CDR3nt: TGTGCCAGCAGTTTATCGATACGGGGCGAGCAGTACTTC; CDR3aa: CASSLSIRGEQYF
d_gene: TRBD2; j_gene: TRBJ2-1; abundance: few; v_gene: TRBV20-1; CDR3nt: TGCAGTGCTCTCGGGCGGGGGGGCGTGCAGTTCTTC; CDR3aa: CSALGRGGVQFF
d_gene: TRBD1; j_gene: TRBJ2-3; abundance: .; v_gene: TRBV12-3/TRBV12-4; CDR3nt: TGTGCCAGCAGTCCCCCCCCGGGACAGGGTGCAGATACGCAGTATTTT; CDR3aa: CASSPPPGQGADTQYF
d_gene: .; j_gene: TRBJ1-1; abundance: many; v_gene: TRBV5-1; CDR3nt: TGTGCCAGCACCATGATCGGCGGGAACACTGAAGCTTTCTTT; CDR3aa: CASTMIGGNTEAFF
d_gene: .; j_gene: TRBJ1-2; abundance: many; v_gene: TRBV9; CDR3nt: TGTGCCAGCACACCTGGCGGGAGGGTATATGGCTACACCTTC; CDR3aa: CASTPGGRVYGYTF
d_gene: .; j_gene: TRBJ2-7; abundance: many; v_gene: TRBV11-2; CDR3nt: TGTGCCAGCAGCTTAGCGGGGACATACGGGGAGCAGTACTTC; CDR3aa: CASSLAGTYGEQYF
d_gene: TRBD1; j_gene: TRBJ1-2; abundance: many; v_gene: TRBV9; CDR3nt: TGTGCCAGCAGCGTAGGGGACAGGGGGCTGGATGGCTACACCTTC; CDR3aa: CASSVGDRGLDGYTF
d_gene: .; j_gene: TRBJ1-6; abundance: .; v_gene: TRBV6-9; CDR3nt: TGTGCCAGCAGTTTAAAGCCAGTCAATTCACCCCTCCACTTT; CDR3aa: CASSLKPVNSPLHF
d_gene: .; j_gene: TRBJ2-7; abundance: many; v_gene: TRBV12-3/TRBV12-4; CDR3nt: TGTGCCAGCAGTTTCCCCCTGAGGCCGGACGAGCAGTACTTC; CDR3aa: CASSFPLRPDEQYF
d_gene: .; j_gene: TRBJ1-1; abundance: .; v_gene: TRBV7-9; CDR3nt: TGTGCCAGCAGCTTTCTCCAGATGAACACTGAAGCTTTCTTT; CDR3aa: CASSFLQMNTEAFF
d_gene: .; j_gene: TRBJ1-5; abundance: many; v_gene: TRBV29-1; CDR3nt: TGCAGCGTTGCGAAGACTGATAGCAATCAGCCCCAGCATTTT; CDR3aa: CSVAKTDSNQPQHF
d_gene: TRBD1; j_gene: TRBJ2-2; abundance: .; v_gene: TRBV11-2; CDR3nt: TGTGCCAGCAGCCGTGGGGCGGGACAGGGTAACACCGGGGAGCTGTTTTTT; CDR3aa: CASSRGAGQGNTGELFF
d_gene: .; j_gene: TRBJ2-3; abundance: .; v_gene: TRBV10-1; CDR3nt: TGCGCCAGCAGTGAAAACCGGGGGGCCCGCACAGATACGCAGTATTTT; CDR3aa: CASSENRGARTDTQYF
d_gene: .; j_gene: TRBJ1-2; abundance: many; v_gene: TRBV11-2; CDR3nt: TGTGCCAGCAGCTTCCCAGGGGCGGCTGGCTACACCTTC; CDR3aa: CASSFPGAAGYTF
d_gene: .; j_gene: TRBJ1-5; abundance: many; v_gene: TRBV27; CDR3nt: TGTGCCAGCAGTTTATCCCGACTCAATCAGCCCCAGCATTTT; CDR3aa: CASSLSRLNQPQHF
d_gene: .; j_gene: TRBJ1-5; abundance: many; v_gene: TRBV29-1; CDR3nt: TGCAGCGTTGAGTATCAGAGAAATCAGCCCCAGCATTTT; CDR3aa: CSVEYQRNQPQHF
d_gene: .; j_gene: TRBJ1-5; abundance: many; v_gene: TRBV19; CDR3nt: TGTGCCAGTAGTACAGGACAAGGGGGGTTTCAGCCCCAGCATTTT; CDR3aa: CASSTGQGGFQPQHF
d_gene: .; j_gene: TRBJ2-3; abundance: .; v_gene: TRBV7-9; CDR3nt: TGTGCCAGCAGCCTGGGACATTCCGAGGGATCGCAGTATTTT; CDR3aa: CASSLGHSEGSQYF
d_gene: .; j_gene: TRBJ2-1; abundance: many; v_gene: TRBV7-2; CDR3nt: TGTGCCAGCAGCTTAGGGCCGATAAATGAGCAGTTCTTC; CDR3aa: CASSLGPINEQFF